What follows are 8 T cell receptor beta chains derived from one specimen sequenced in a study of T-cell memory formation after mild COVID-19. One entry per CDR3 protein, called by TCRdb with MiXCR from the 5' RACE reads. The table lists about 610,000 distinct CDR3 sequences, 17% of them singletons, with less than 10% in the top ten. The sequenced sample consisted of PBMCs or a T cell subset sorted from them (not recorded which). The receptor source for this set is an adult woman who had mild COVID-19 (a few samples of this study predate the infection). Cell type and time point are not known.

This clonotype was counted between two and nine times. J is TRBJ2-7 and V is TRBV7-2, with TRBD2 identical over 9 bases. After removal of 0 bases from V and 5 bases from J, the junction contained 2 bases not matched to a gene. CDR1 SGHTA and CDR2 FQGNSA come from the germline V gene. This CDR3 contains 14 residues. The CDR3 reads CASSLAGGRDEQYF. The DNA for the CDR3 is TGTGCCAGCAGCTTAGCCGGCGGGAGGGACGAGCAGTACTTC.

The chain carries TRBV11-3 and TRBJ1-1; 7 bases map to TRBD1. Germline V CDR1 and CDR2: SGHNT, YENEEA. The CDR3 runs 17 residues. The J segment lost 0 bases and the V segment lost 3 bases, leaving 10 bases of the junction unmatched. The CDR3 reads CASSFSQGYRMNTEAFF. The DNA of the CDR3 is TGTGCCAGCAGCTTCTCACAGGGGTACAGGATGAACACTGAAGCTTTCTTT.

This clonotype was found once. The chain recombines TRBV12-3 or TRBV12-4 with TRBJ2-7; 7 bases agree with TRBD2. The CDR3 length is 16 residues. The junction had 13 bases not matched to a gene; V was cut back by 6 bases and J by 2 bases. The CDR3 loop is CASSPRVAGVTYEQYF. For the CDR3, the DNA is TGTGCCAGCAGCCCCCGGGTGGCGGGAGTCACCTACGAGCAGTACTTC.

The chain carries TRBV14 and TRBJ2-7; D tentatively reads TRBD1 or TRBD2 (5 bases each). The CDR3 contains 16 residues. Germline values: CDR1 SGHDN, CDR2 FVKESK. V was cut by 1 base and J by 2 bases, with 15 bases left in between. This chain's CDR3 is CASSQVAGAGPYEQYF. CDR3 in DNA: TGTGCCAGCAGCCAAGTAGCCGGGGCAGGCCCCTACGAGCAGTACTTC.

The CDR3 here is CASSQDYGLIYGYTF. The CDR3 coding sequence is TGCGCCAGCAGCCAAGATTACGGATTAATCTATGGCTACACCTTC. The J gene is TRBJ1-2, the V gene TRBV4-3; D unresolved. This CDR3 region has 15 residues. V was trimmed by 0 bases and J by 4 bases, leaving 12 bases between them. Germline values: CDR1 LGHNA, CDR2 YSLEER.

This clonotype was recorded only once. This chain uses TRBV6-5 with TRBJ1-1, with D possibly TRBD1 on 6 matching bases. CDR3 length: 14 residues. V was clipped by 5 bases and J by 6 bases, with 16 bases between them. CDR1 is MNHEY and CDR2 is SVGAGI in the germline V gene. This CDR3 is CASSSTGPGSEAFF. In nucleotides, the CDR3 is TGTGCCAGCAGTAGTACAGGGCCCGGGTCTGAAGCTTTCTTT.

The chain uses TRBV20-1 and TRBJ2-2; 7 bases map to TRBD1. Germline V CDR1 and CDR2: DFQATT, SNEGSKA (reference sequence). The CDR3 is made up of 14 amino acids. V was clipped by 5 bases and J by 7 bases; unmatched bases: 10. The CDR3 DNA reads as TGCAGTGCTTCCAGGGACAGTCTCTTCGGGGAGCTGTTTTTT. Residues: CSASRDSLFGELFF.

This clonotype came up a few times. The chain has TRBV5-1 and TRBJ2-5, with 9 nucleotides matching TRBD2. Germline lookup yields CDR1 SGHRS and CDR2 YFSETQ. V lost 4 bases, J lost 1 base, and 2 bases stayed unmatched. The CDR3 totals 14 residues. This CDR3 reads CASSHSGSQETQYF. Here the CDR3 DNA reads TGCGCCAGCAGCCATAGCGGGAGCCAAGAGACCCAGTACTTC.